The entry below gives a single T cell receptor (beta chain) sequence along with its context. The antigen is undetermined. The data were obtained in a study of T cell responses to AZD1222 COVID-19 vaccine. TCRdb keeps only in-frame clones here, not all; method: immunoSEQ multiplex PCR. The sample holds about 100,000 clones, 70% to 90% seen once. Germline-derived CDR1 and CDR2 are SNHLY and FYNNEI. Trimming removed 3 bases at V and 4 bases at J, with 16 bases between. The CDR3 runs 15 residues. General study points: Regions 160-218 and 743-854 dominated among vaccine-associated CD4 TCRs spanning spike.

Sample: peripheral blood, taken on day 0 of AZD1222 vaccination. The chain combines TRBV2 with TRBJ2-7, with D maybe TRBD2 (6 bases). The receptor was isolated from an adult in good health. Here the CDR3 reads CASSDWFSGDYEQYF. The CDR3 DNA reads as TGTGCCAGCAGTGATTGGTTTTCGGGAGATTACGAGCAGTACTTC.